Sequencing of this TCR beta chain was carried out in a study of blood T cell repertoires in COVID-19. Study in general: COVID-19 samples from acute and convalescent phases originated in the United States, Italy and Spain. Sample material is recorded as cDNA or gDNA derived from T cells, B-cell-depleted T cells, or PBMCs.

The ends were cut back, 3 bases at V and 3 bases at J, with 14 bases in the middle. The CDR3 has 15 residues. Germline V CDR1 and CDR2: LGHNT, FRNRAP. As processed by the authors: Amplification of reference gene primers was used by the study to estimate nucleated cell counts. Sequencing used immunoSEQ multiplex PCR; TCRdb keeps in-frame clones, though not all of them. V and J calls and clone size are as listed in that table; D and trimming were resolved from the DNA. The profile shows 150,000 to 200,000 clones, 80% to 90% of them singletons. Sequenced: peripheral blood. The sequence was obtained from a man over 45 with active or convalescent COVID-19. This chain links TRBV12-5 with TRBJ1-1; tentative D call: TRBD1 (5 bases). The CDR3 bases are TGTGCTAGTGGTTTAGCAAAGGCGGGGGACACTGAAGCTTTCTTT. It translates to CASGLAKAGDTEAFF.